This T cell receptor (beta chain) comes out of a study of T-cell memory formation after mild COVID-19. Overall study results and limits: Researchers report contracting CD4+ clones mostly in CM and EM, with CD8+ clones in EMRA. Pre-infection memory harbored some responding clones, suggesting cross-reactive memory joined.

In regard to this clonotype: As yet, its antigen is unknown.

Constant-segment primers and 5'RACE yielded cDNA libraries for TCR alpha and TCR beta, each carrying sample barcodes and UMIs. Each CDR3 protein gets one entry after TCRdb re-called the 5' RACE reads with MiXCR. The sample holds over 400,000 distinct CDR3 sequences; less than 25% are singletons and the top ten take around 13%. Sequences were obtained from PBMCs or a T cell subset sorted from them (not recorded which). This clonotype was obtained from an adult woman who had mild COVID-19 (a few samples of this study predate the infection). Cell type and time point are not known.

The CDR3 sequence is CSVRGGLSGANVLTF. DNA for the CDR3: TGCAGCGTTCGTGGGGGCCTTTCTGGGGCCAACGTCCTGACTTTC. The V and J genes are TRBV29-1 and TRBJ2-6; tentative D call: TRBD1 (6 bases). The germline gives CDR1 SQVTM, CDR2 ANQGSEA. Trimming took off 5 bases at V and 1 base at J, with 12 bases between the two ends. The CDR3 runs 15 residues.